This passage covers 29 T cell receptor beta chains from one sample sequenced in a study of blood T cell repertoires in COVID-19. Here immunoSEQ multiplex PCR was the method, and the copy in TCRdb shows in-frame clones only, minus some. The sample consists of tens of thousands of clones, about 90% of them appearing once. The specimen sequenced was peripheral blood. Every receptor here comes from a man aged 55 to 70 with active COVID-19.

This chain connects TRBV19 to TRBJ1-1; D gene uncertain. Trimming stripped 4 bases from V and 3 bases from J, with 9 bases between. The CDR3 has 13 residues. Germline V gene sequence: CDR1 LNHDA, CDR2 SQIVND (reference sequence). The chain's CDR3 is CASSTRFDTEAFF. The CDR3 region has the DNA TGTGCCAGTAGTACGCGGTTTGACACTGAAGCTTTCTTT.

The V call is TRBV2, the J call TRBJ2-4, with D tentatively TRBD1 (5 bases). V lost 3 bases, J lost 3 bases, and 12 bases lay in between. Germline V gives CDR1 SNHLY, CDR2 FYNNEI. CDR3 length equals 15 residues. The CDR3 sequence: CASSDYLRGKNIQYF. CDR3 in DNA: TGTGCCAGCAGTGATTACCTAAGGGGCAAAAACATTCAGTACTTC. Complete variable domain (other parts from reference TRBV2 and TRBJ2-4): EPEVTQTPSHQVTQMGQEVILRCVPISNHLYFYWYRQILGQKVEFLVSFYNNEISEKSEIFDDQFSVERPDGSNFTLKIRSTKLEDSAMYFCASSDYLRGKNIQYFGAGTRLSVL.

The rearrangement links TRBV11-3 to TRBJ2-7; TRBD1 matches at 8 bases. The CDR3 is made up of 13 amino acids. Germline assignment: CDR1 SGHNT and CDR2 YENEEA. The J segment lost 5 bases and the V segment lost 3 bases, leaving 3 bases of the junction unmatched. As DNA, the CDR3 is TGTGCCAGCAGCTTCCAGGGGGCCCACGAGCAGTACTTC. Translation: CASSFQGAHEQYF.

Written as DNA, the CDR3 is TGCGCCAGCAGCCAAGGGAGGGGACAGGAGGGTCGGGGCTACACCTTC. Translated, it gives CASSQGRGQEGRGYTF. V usage is TRBV4-1 and J usage is TRBJ1-2; 8 nucleotides align to TRBD1. In germline, CDR1 is MGHRA, CDR2 YSYEKL. Germline trimming cut 1 base from V and 8 bases from J; bases unmatched to any gene: 12. The CDR3 sequence is 16 residues long.

The DNA for the CDR3 is TGTGCCACCCGACTAGCGGGAGACTACGAGCAGTACTTC. Amino acids: CATRLAGDYEQYF. The chain is built from TRBV19 and TRBJ2-7, with 12 positions matching TRBD2. CDR1 is LNHDA and CDR2 is SQIVND in the germline V gene (reference sequence). The CDR3 is 13 residues long. Unmatched junction bases numbered 4, after V lost 10 bases and J lost 3 bases.

The chain has TRBV19 and TRBJ1-5, with D possibly being TRBD1 (5 bases). Germline CDR1 and CDR2: LNHDA and SQIVND (reference sequence). The V end lost 2 bases, the J end lost 5 bases, and 13 bases lay between the germline ends. This CDR3 is 15 amino acids long. The CDR3 is CASSIREQAYQPQHF. The CDR3 DNA reads as TGTGCCAGTAGTATAAGGGAACAGGCGTATCAGCCCCAGCATTTT.

The V gene is TRBV19, the J gene TRBJ2-7; a weak D match, TRBD1 (6 bases). Germline V gene lookup returns CDR1 LNHDA and CDR2 SQIVND (reference sequence). With 11 bases removed from V and 6 bases from J, the gap between germline ends came to 17 bases. This CDR3 has 12 residues. This CDR3 reads CAEGHWSPEQYF. The CDR3 region has the DNA TGTGCCGAGGGACACTGGAGTCCCGAGCAGTACTTC.

Of note for this clone: A read error may produce the germline difference seen at one junction end. The rearrangement joins TRBV7-7 to TRBJ2-1, with 9 bases aligning to TRBD2. This CDR3 spans 16 amino acids. Germline values: CDR1 SSHAT, CDR2 FNYEAQ (reference sequence). CDR3 in DNA: TGTGCTAGCAGTCAAAGTGGGCTAGCGGGAAGTAATGAGCAGTTCTTC. Its protein product is CASSQSGLAGSNEQFF.

The chain recombines TRBV15 with TRBJ2-1; D is perhaps TRBD2 (5 bases). Germline values: CDR1 LNHNV, CDR2 YYDKDF (reference sequence). The V gene lost 10 bases and the J gene lost 6 bases, with 16 bases spanning the gap. The CDR3 runs 13 residues. This CDR3 is CASTDSPGNEQFF. The CDR3 nucleotides read TGTGCCAGCACGGACTCGCCGGGCAATGAGCAGTTCTTC.

This clone appeared once. The chain joins TRBV2 to TRBJ2-7; D may be TRBD2 (5 bases). The CDR3 extends over 13 amino acids. V lost 6 bases and J 6 bases, leaving 15 bases between the germline ends. Per the germline V gene, CDR1 is SNHLY and CDR2 is FYNNEI. CDR3 protein: CASRRGLDREQYF. CDR3 nucleotides: TGTGCCAGCAGGAGAGGGTTAGACCGCGAGCAGTACTTC. Supplemented by reference TRBV2 and TRBJ2-7, the full variable domain reads EPEVTQTPSHQVTQMGQEVILRCVPISNHLYFYWYRQILGQKVEFLVSFYNNEISEKSEIFDDQFSVERPDGSNFTLKIRSTKLEDSAMYFCASRRGLDREQYFGPGTRLTVT.

The V and J genes are TRBV4-1 and TRBJ2-5; 9 bases are shared with TRBD2. V shed 4 bases, J shed 5 bases, and the junction held 2 bases outside the gene matches. The CDR3 totals 13 residues. Germline V gene lookup returns CDR1 MGHRA and CDR2 YSYEKL. CDR3 nucleotide sequence: TGCGCCAGCAGCCGCCTAGCGGGGGAGACCCAGTACTTC. It is translated as CASSRLAGETQYF.

This clone was counted a few times. CDR3 DNA: TGCGCCAGCAGCCCGAGGGACAGGGGAATCACCGGGGAGCTGTTTTTT. Its translation: CASSPRDRGITGELFF. The chain carries TRBV5-1 and TRBJ2-2, with 10 bases that match TRBD1. Germline values: CDR1 SGHRS, CDR2 YFSETQ. The CDR3 has 16 amino acids. J gave up 4 bases and V 4 bases, and 7 bases lay outside the gene matches.

The chain combines TRBV24-1 with TRBJ2-1, with D possibly TRBD1 on 5 matching bases. The CDR3 sequence is 15 residues long. Germline V gene sequence: CDR1 KGHDR, CDR2 SFDVKD. V lost 9 bases and J 5 bases, leaving 19 bases between the germline ends. The CDR3, as DNA: TGTGCCACCTCTGATGGGGCAGACTTCAACAATGAGCAGTTCTTC. Translated, it gives CATSDGADFNNEQFF.

This chain uses TRBV12-3 or TRBV12-4 with TRBJ2-7; no clear D gene. The CDR3 has 12 residues. V was pared by 6 bases and J by 0 bases, with 6 bases between. The CDR3 loop is CASSHSSYEQYF. As DNA, the CDR3 is TGTGCCAGCAGCCACAGCTCCTACGAGCAGTACTTC.

This chain joins TRBV2 and TRBJ1-6; no clear D gene. CDR3 length: 15 amino acids. Germline CDR1 is SNHLY and CDR2 is FYNNEI. Trimming took 3 bases from V and 6 from J, leaving 12 bases between them. The CDR3: CASSEGGNFNSPLHF. CDR3 DNA: TGTGCCAGCAGTGAGGGAGGTAATTTTAATTCACCCCTCCACTTT.

The chain is built from TRBV11-2 and TRBJ2-7, with 10 bases that match TRBD2. From germline, CDR1 is SGHAT and CDR2 FQNNGV. Germline trimming cut 1 base from V and 4 bases from J; bases unmatched to any gene: 1. The CDR3 runs to 14 residues. This chain's CDR3 is CASSLASGSYEQYF. CDR3 in DNA: TGTGCCAGCAGCTTAGCTAGCGGGAGTTACGAGCAGTACTTC.

This clone was seen a single time. The chain is built from TRBV11-2 and TRBJ2-5, with a weak D call TRBD2 (6 bases). Germline-derived CDR1 and CDR2 are SGHAT and FQNNGV. There are 16 residues in the CDR3. The V end lost 2 bases, the J end lost 2 bases, and 15 bases lay between the germline ends. Written as DNA, the CDR3 is TGTGCCAGCAGCTTATCCGGGAGCTGGGGTCAAGAGACCCAGTACTTC. As protein: CASSLSGSWGQETQYF.

The chain employs TRBV6-5 and TRBJ1-1; maybe TRBD1 (5 bases). V dropped 0 bases and J dropped 6 bases, with 8 bases sitting between them. The germline CDR1 and CDR2 sequences are MNHEY and SVGAGI. This CDR3 is built from 13 residues. The CDR3 loop is CASSYSPGAEAFF. For the CDR3, the DNA is TGTGCCAGCAGTTACTCGCCGGGGGCTGAAGCTTTCTTT.

This chain links TRBV9 with TRBJ1-2; 7 nucleotides agree with TRBD1. In germline, CDR1 is SGDLS, CDR2 YYNGEE. The CDR3 contains 15 residues. V dropped 4 bases and J dropped 1; count of bases not matched to a gene: 7. Written as DNA, the CDR3 is TGTGCCAGCAGCCCCCGGGACAGAGATAACTATGGCTACACCTTC. Its translation is CASSPRDRDNYGYTF.

This chain links TRBV2 with TRBJ1-6; 9 nucleotides align to TRBD1. This CDR3 has 14 residues. With 4 bases clipped from V and 10 bases from J, the junction kept 5 bases outside the gene matches. Germline V gene sequence: CDR1 SNHLY, CDR2 FYNNEI. Here the CDR3 reads CASSGQGVVSPLHF. The CDR3 DNA sequence: TGTGCCAGCAGTGGACAGGGGGTGGTCTCACCCCTCCACTTT. The variable domain in full, with the rest retrieved from reference TRBV2 and TRBJ1-6, is EPEVTQTPSHQVTQMGQEVILRCVPISNHLYFYWYRQILGQKVEFLVSFYNNEISEKSEIFDDQFSVERPDGSNFTLKIRSTKLEDSAMYFCASSGQGVVSPLHFGNGTRLTVT.

The chain combines TRBV27 with TRBJ1-6, with 8 bases matching TRBD1. After removal of 5 bases from V and 9 bases from J, the junction contained 3 bases not matched to a gene. CDR3 length equals 13 residues. Looked up from germline, CDR1 is MNHEY and CDR2 is SMNVEV (reference sequence). For the CDR3, the DNA is TGTGCCAGCAGTGAGACAGGGGTTTCACCCCTCCACTTT. Translation: CASSETGVSPLHF.

The V and J genes are TRBV27 and TRBJ1-4; D perhaps matches TRBD1 (6 bases). The germline V and J ends were trimmed by 3 bases and 8 bases, with 13 bases remaining between them. Germline CDR1 reads MNHEY; CDR2 reads SMNVEV (reference sequence). The CDR3 extends over 14 amino acids. CDR3 protein: CASSFRGGGEKLFF. The CDR3 region has the DNA TGTGCCAGCAGTTTTCGGGGGGGCGGCGAAAAACTGTTTTTT. Using reference TRBV27 and TRBJ1-4 for the parts outside the CDR3, the full variable domain is EAQVTQNPRYLITVTGKKLTVTCSQNMNHEYMSWYRQDPGLGLRQIYYSMNVEVTDKGDVPEGYKVSRKEKRNFPLILESPSPNQTSLYFCASSFRGGGEKLFFGSGTQLSVL.

V gene TRBV25-1 combines with J gene TRBJ2-7; D perhaps matches TRBD2 (6 bases). Germline V gene sequence: CDR1 MGHDK, CDR2 SYGVNS. Trimming shortened V by 6 bases and J by 5 bases, and 17 bases separated the two germline ends. The CDR3 totals 14 residues. CDR3 sequence: CASSPTTSWNEQYF. The CDR3 DNA is TGTGCCAGCAGCCCCACGACTAGTTGGAACGAGCAGTACTTC.

This chain uses TRBV6-4 with TRBJ2-2; the D is unclear. CDR1 MRHNA and CDR2 SNTAGT come from the germline V gene. The CDR3 contains 15 residues. Trimming removed 2 bases at V and 4 bases at J, with 11 bases between. This CDR3 reads CASSDVWRSTGELFF. CDR3 DNA: TGTGCCAGCAGTGACGTCTGGCGGAGCACCGGGGAGCTGTTTTTT.

The chain is built from TRBV3-1 (or the pseudogene TRBV3-2) and TRBJ1-6, with D hard to call. Deletions cut 7 bases from V and 11 bases from J, with 12 bases between. The CDR3 has 12 amino acids. From germline, CDR1 is LGHDT and CDR2 YNNKEL (reference sequence). The CDR3 nucleotides are TGTGCCAGCACCGAGACCGGGGCACCCCTCCACTTT. The encoded protein is CASTETGAPLHF.

This clone was counted only a few times. The rearrangement links TRBV27 to TRBJ2-1; a possible D gene is TRBD2 (6 bases). There are 13 residues in the CDR3. The V end lost 6 bases, the J end lost 8 bases, and 14 bases lay between the germline ends. Per the germline V gene, CDR1 is MNHEY and CDR2 is SMNVEV (reference sequence). The CDR3 bases are TGTGCCAGCAGCCAGGGAGCGGGCTATGAGCAGTTCTTC. Translation: CASSQGAGYEQFF.

The V gene is TRBV7-9, the J gene TRBJ1-2; D remains unclear. CDR3 length: 16 amino acids. Germline V lookup: CDR1 SEHNR, CDR2 FQNEAQ (reference sequence). The V end was cut by 3 bases, the J end by 2 bases, with 16 bases between. CDR3 in amino acids: CASSFDGANFNYGYTF. CDR3 nucleotides: TGTGCCAGCAGCTTTGATGGAGCAAACTTCAACTATGGCTACACCTTC.

This clone was observed a single time. The rearrangement links TRBV20-1 to TRBJ2-7; the D is unclear. CDR1 DFQATT and CDR2 SNEGSKA come from the germline V gene (reference sequence). This CDR3 has 11 amino acids. V was clipped by 2 bases and J by 6 bases, with 8 bases between them. CDR3 sequence (DNA): TGCAGTGCTAGAATATCGCGCGAGCAGTACTTC. Amino acid sequence: CSARISREQYF.

This clone was detected a few times. This CDR3 reads CAWSQGYEQFF. The CDR3 region has the DNA TGTGCCTGGAGTCAGGGGTATGAGCAGTTCTTC. The V call is TRBV30, the J call TRBJ2-1; tentative D call: TRBD1 (6 bases). The CDR3 consists of 11 residues. Germline-derived CDR1 and CDR2 are GTSNPN and SVGIG (reference sequence). With 2 bases removed from V and 8 bases from J, the gap between germline ends came to 7 bases.